These T cell receptor beta chains were read from a single sample in a study of shared clonotypes between healthy human individuals. Sequencing was performed with immunoSEQ multiplex PCR; in TCRdb, only in-frame clones are kept and a portion is missing. The sample holds some 1,400,000 clones, roughly 96% seen once. Sequencing used naive CD4+ T cells sorted from blood. Receptor source: a man younger than 40 in good health. The CDR3 runs from the conserved cysteine through the conserved F or W. D genes are given only for firm matches. Clone size, where shown, is once, few, many, or a class for clones that have expanded.

clone size,V gene,D gene,J gene,CDR3 DNA,CDR3 protein
NA,TRBV11-2,NA,TRBJ1-5,TGTGCCAGCAGCCGAGAAGGAGGAAGCAATCAGCCCCAGCATTTT,CASSREGGSNQPQHF
NA,TRBV7-9,TRBD1,TRBJ2-7,TGTGCCAGCAGCTCCCCGGACAGGGAGCGTACATTCTCCTACGAGCAGTACTTC,CASSSPDRERTFSYEQYF
NA,TRBV11-2,TRBD1,TRBJ1-4,TGTGCCAGCAGCTTAGTGGCGGCAGGGGGAAATGAAAAACTGTTTTTT,CASSLVAAGGNEKLFF
few,TRBV27,TRBD1,TRBJ1-5,TGTGCCAGCAGGCTAGGGGGCGCGGGACAGCCCCAGCATTTT,CASRLGGAGQPQHF
NA,TRBV25-1,NA,TRBJ2-1,TGTGCCAGCAGTGGAGGTAGCCTCTTCTCCAATGAGCAGTTCTTC,CASSGGSLFSNEQFF
once,TRBV2,NA,TRBJ1-3,TGTGCCAGCAGATCCCATGAAAACACCATATATTTT,CASRSHENTIYF
NA,TRBV7-8,NA,TRBJ2-1,TGTGCCAGCAGCTTAGCAACGATACTGGAGCAGTTCTTC,CASSLATILEQFF
NA,TRBV5-1,NA,TRBJ2-5,TGCGCCAGCAGCTTGGCGGAGGATGGGACCCAGTACTTC,CASSLAEDGTQYF
NA,TRBV15,NA,TRBJ2-5,TGTGCCACCAGCAGAGGAGGACAGTCCCAAGAGACCCAGTACTTC,CATSRGGQSQETQYF
NA,TRBV5-4,NA,TRBJ1-1,TGTGCCAGCAGCCATAAATCTGGGAACACTGAAGCTTTCTTT,CASSHKSGNTEAFF
NA,TRBV5-1,TRBD1,TRBJ1-1,TGCGCCAGCAGCTCAACAGGGGAGGGAGTTGGAGCTTTCTTT,CASSSTGEGVGAFF
once,TRBV11-2,NA,TRBJ2-1,TGTGCCAGCAGCCCTTTGACCTACAATGAGCAGTTCTTC,CASSPLTYNEQFF
NA,TRBV5-4,NA,TRBJ2-5,TGTGCCAGCAGCCCCAAAGGTCAGGGGGAGACCCAGTACTTC,CASSPKGQGETQYF
NA,TRBV19,NA,TRBJ1-2,TGTGCCAGTAGCCTCCCCCCAGGGCCAACGAAGCTATATGGCTACACCTTC,CASSLPPGPTKLYGYTF
NA,TRBV21-1,NA,TRBJ2-4,TGTGCCAGCAGCAAAGTTAGTGGAGGGCCTGAGAACATTCAGTACTTC,CASSKVSGGPENIQYF
NA,TRBV20-1,NA,TRBJ1-2,TGCAGTGCCGATGAGAATGGCTACACCTTC,CSADENGYTF